A selection of T cell receptor beta chains follows, all from one sample in a study of radiotherapy plus CTLA-4 blockade in lung cancer. The repertoire was sequenced with immunoSEQ multiplex PCR; TCRdb's copy has only in-frame clones and lacks some. This table has about 80,000 clones, approximately 80% appearing once. This material consisted of peripheral blood, taken from a patient treated with radiotherapy plus ipilimumab. Receptors were obtained from a human donor with non-small cell lung cancer who had stable disease on radiotherapy plus ipilimumab. Each CDR3 is given with its conserved first and last residue. D genes are given only for firm matches. The size of a clone is reported for some rows only, either as once, few or many, or as a class for expanded clones.

j_call clone_size d_call v_call cdr3_aa cdr3_nt
TRBJ1-5 . TRBD1 TRBV9 CASSVGTGQGSQPQHF TGTGCCAGCAGCGTAGGAACGGGACAGGGCTCTCAGCCCCAGCATTTT
TRBJ1-1 . . TRBV18 CASSPQGLNTEAFF TGTGCCAGCTCACCACAGGGTTTGAACACTGAAGCTTTCTTT
TRBJ1-5 . TRBD1 TRBV27 CASSPTGGRVAQHF TGTGCCAGCAGTCCGACAGGGGGAAGAGTGGCCCAGCATTTT
TRBJ1-6 . . TRBV5-5 CASSSLGSPLHF TGTGCCAGCAGCTCGTTAGGTTCACCCCTCCACTTT
TRBJ2-2 . . TRBV9 CASSVEGEAGELFF TGTGCCAGCAGCGTAGAAGGGGAGGCCGGGGAGCTGTTTTTT
TRBJ2-3 . TRBD1 TRBV7-3 CASSLGQGVADTQYF TGTGCCAGCAGCTTGGGACAGGGGGTAGCAGATACGCAGTATTTT
TRBJ1-2 once . TRBV19 CASSIDREQSYGYTF TGTGCCAGTAGTATAGATCGGGAACAGAGCTATGGCTACACCTTC
TRBJ2-1 . TRBD1 TRBV5-1 CASSPRQGPDEQFF TGCGCCAGCAGCCCCAGACAGGGTCCTGATGAGCAGTTCTTC
TRBJ2-7 once . TRBV6-5 CASSPPTGYEQYF TGTGCCAGCAGTCCTCCGACAGGATACGAGCAGTACTTC
TRBJ1-4 . TRBD1 TRBV28 CASSSTGTEKLFF TGTGCCAGCAGTTCGACAGGGACCGAAAAACTGTTTTTT
TRBJ2-7 once TRBD1 TRBV7-8 CASSSWTGAAYEQYF TGTGCCAGCAGCTCCTGGACAGGGGCGGCCTACGAGCAGTACTTC
TRBJ2-7 once . TRBV5-1 CASSVGVDEQYF TGCGCCAGCAGCGTTGGGGTCGACGAGCAGTACTTC
TRBJ2-5 once TRBD2 TRBV6-1 CATGSGALQETQYF TGTGCCACCGGGAGCGGGGCTCTCCAAGAGACCCAGTACTTC
TRBJ2-5 . . TRBV20-1 CSAEASKTQYF TGCAGTGCTGAGGCCTCCAAGACCCAGTACTTC
TRBJ2-3 . TRBD2 TRBV5-3 CARSERNGLAGGNASTDTQYF TGTGCCAGAAGCGAACGCAATGGACTAGCGGGGGGGAACGCTAGCACAGATACGCAGTATTTT